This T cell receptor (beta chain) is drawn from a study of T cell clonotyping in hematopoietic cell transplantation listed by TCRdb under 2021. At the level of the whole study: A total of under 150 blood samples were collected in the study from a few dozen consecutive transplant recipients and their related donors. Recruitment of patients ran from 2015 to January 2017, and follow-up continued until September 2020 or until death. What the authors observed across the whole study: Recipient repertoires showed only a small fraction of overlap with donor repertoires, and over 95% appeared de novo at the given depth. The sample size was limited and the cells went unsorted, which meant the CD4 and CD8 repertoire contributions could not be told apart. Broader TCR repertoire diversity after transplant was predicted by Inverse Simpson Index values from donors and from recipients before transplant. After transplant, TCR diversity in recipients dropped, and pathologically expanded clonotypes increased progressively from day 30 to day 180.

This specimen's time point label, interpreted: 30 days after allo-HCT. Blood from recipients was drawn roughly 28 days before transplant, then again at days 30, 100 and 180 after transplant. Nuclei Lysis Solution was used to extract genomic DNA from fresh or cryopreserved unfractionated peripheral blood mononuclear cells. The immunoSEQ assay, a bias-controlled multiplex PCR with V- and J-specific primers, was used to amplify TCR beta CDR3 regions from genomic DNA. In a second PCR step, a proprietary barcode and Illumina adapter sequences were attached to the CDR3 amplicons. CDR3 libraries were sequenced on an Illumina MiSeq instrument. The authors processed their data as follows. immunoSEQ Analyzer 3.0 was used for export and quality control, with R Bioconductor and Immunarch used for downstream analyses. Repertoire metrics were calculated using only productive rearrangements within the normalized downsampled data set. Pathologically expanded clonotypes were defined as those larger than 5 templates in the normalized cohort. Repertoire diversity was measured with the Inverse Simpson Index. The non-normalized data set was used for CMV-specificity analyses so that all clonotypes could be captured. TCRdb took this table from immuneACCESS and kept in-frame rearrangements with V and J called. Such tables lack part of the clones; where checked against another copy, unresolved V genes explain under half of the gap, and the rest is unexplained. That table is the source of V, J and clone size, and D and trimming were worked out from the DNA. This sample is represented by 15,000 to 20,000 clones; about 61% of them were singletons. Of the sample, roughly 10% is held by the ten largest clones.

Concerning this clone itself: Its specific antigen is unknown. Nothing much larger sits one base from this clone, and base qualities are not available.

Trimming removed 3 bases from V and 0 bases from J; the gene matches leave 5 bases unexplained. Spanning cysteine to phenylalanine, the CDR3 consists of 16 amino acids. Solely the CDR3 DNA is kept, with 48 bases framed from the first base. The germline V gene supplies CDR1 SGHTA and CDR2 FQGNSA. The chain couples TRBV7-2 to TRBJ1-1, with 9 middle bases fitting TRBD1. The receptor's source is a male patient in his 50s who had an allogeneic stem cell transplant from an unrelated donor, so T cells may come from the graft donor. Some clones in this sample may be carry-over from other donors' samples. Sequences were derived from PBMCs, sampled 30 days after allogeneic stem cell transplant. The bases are TGTGCCAGCAGCTTCGGCACAGGGGGCCTGAACACTGAAGCTTTCTTT. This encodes CASSFGTGGLNTEAFF. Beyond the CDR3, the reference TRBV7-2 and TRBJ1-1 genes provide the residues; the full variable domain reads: GAGVSQSPSNKVTEKGKDVELRCDPISGHTALYWYRQSLGQGLEFLIYFQGNSAPDKSGLPSDRFSAERTGGSVSTLTIQRTQQEDSAVYLCASSFGTGGLNTEAFFGQGTRLTVV.